One and the same sample provided the 21 T cell receptor beta chains below, sequenced in a study of blood T cell repertoires in COVID-19. The method was immunoSEQ multiplex PCR; TCRdb's version includes in-frame clones alone and lacks a portion of them. The sample yields tens of thousands of clones, just over 85% seen once. Material for sequencing was peripheral blood. The source is a woman aged 80 or over with active or convalescent COVID-19.

The gene calls are TRBV18 and TRBJ2-1; 11 positions agree with TRBD2. The ends lost 6 bases at V and 5 bases at J; junction bases unmatched: 12. Germline V lookup: CDR1 KGHSH, CDR2 LQKENI. This CDR3 has 17 amino acids. The CDR3: CASSREIAGGVHNEQFF. The CDR3 region has the DNA TGTGCCAGCTCCCGGGAGATAGCGGGAGGGGTACACAATGAGCAGTTCTTC.

This chain links TRBV4-1 with TRBJ1-5, with D uncertain. Trimming removed 1 base from V and 6 bases from J, with 7 bases in between. Germline CDR1 reads MGHRA; CDR2 reads YSYEKL. This CDR3 region has 13 residues. CDR3 nucleotide sequence: TGCGCCAGCAGCCAAGGGAGGGTTCAGCCCCAGCATTTT. This translates into CASSQGRVQPQHF.

The rearrangement uses TRBV7-9 and TRBJ2-7; D is unresolved. Looked up from germline, CDR1 is SEHNR and CDR2 is FQNEAQ (reference sequence). V was shortened by 1 base and J by 2 bases, with 12 bases between the two germline ends. The length of the CDR3 is 15 residues. The CDR3 here is CASSLGFSSAYEQYF. The CDR3 DNA reads as TGTGCCAGCAGCTTAGGTTTTAGTTCTGCCTACGAGCAGTACTTC.

V is TRBV7-2 and J is TRBJ2-3; D not resolved. The CDR3 totals 15 residues. Germline values: CDR1 SGHTA, CDR2 FQGNSA. Trimming removed 1 base from V and 2 bases from J, with 10 bases in between. The CDR3 DNA reads as TGTGCCAGCAGCTTAGTGTCGCAGGTCACAGATACGCAGTATTTT. As protein: CASSLVSQVTDTQYF.

The V gene is TRBV2, the J gene TRBJ2-6, with D possibly being TRBD2 (7 bases). The CDR3 runs 20 residues. Germline CDR1 reads SNHLY; CDR2 reads FYNNEI. V lost 6 bases and J 0 bases, leaving 24 bases between the germline ends. CDR3 nucleotides: TGTGCCAGCAGGACGGGGGGCTGGACTAGTCTGAACTCTGGGGCCAACGTCCTGACTTTC. This gives the protein CASRTGGWTSLNSGANVLTF.

This chain's CDR3 is CASSDRLGGTDTQYF. As DNA, the CDR3 is TGTGCCAGTAGTGACCGACTAGGGGGCACAGATACGCAGTATTTT. The chain couples TRBV19 to TRBJ2-3; TRBD2 is a possible D gene (6 bases). The CDR3 spans 15 residues. Trimming pared 5 bases from V and 1 base from J, leaving 13 bases between. Per the germline V gene, CDR1 is LNHDA and CDR2 is SQIVND (reference sequence).

The CDR3 reads CASSQGGGPLREQFF. The CDR3 DNA is TGTGCCAGCAGCCAAGGGGGAGGGCCTCTGCGAGAGCAGTTCTTC. The genes are TRBV14 and TRBJ2-1; 7 nucleotides match TRBD2. Losses at the gene ends were 1 base for V and 10 bases for J; bases not matched to a gene: 10. CDR1 is SGHDN and CDR2 is FVKESK in the germline V gene. The CDR3 is 15 residues long.

This sequence joins TRBV19 and TRBJ2-2; 8 positions match TRBD1. V lost 5 bases, J lost 6 bases, and 5 bases stayed unmatched. The CDR3 runs 14 residues. CDR1 is LNHDA and CDR2 is SQIVND in the germline V gene (reference sequence). The CDR3 spells CASSLTGAAGELFF. DNA for the CDR3: TGTGCCAGTAGTCTGACAGGGGCGGCCGGGGAGCTGTTTTTT.

CDR3 DNA sequence: TGTGCCAGCAGCTTGGAGGTAGCGAGTTCCTCCTACAATGAGCAGTTCTTC. This translates into CASSLEVASSSYNEQFF. The rearrangement uses TRBV5-6 and TRBJ2-1; the D gene is possibly TRBD2 (5 bases). The V gene lost 0 bases and the J gene lost 0 bases, with 13 bases spanning the gap. Per germline, CDR1 SGHDT and CDR2 YYEEEE. This CDR3 has 17 residues.

This clone was observed a few times. The rearrangement joins TRBV28 to TRBJ1-6; 8 bases agree with TRBD1. This CDR3 comprises 15 residues. From germline, CDR1 is MDHEN and CDR2 SYDVKM. Losses at the gene ends were 4 bases for V and 10 bases for J; bases not matched to a gene: 9. DNA for the CDR3: TGTGCCAGCAGTTCCTTCGACAGGGGCGGATCACCCCTCCACTTT. This gives the protein CASSSFDRGGSPLHF. The full variable domain, completed using reference TRBV28 and TRBJ1-6, is DVKVTQSSRYLVKRTGEKVFLECVQDMDHENMFWYRQDPGLGLRLIYFSYDVKMKEKGDIPEGYSVSREKKERFSLILESASTNQTSMYLCASSSFDRGGSPLHFGNGTRLTVT.

The chain is built from TRBV15 and TRBJ2-3, with a tentative D call TRBD2 (6 bases). This CDR3 has 13 residues. V dropped 5 bases and J dropped 4 bases, with 10 bases sitting between them. The germline CDR1 and CDR2 sequences are LNHNV and YYDKDF (reference sequence). The CDR3 loop reads CATSPRGADTQYF. The CDR3 DNA reads as TGTGCCACCAGCCCCCGCGGGGCAGATACGCAGTATTTT.

This chain connects TRBV6-5 to TRBJ1-6; the match to TRBD1 covers 10 bases. Germline-derived CDR1 and CDR2 are MNHEY and SVGAGI. The CDR3 loop spans 15 amino acids. V trimming: 6 bases; J trimming: 7 bases; junction bases outside the gene matches: 6. The CDR3 sequence is CASSRQGAQNSPLHF. CDR3 DNA sequence: TGTGCCAGCAGCCGACAGGGGGCGCAGAATTCACCCCTCCACTTT.

This clone is a singleton in its sample. The rearrangement links TRBV5-8 to TRBJ1-3; no definite D call. The germline gives CDR1 SGHTS, CDR2 YDEGEE. Trimming removed 3 bases from V and 4 bases from J, with 23 bases in between. The CDR3 loop spans 18 amino acids. Here the CDR3 reads CASSSWGGKGFSGNTIYF. DNA for the CDR3: TGTGCCAGCAGCTCCTGGGGAGGGAAGGGATTCTCCGGAAACACCATATATTTT.

J is TRBJ2-7 and V is TRBV10-3, with D possibly TRBD2 on 6 matching bases. In germline, CDR1 is ENHRY, CDR2 SYGVKD. The CDR3 has 14 residues. V was clipped by 3 bases and J by 3 bases, with 12 bases between them. The CDR3 protein is CAISDPGLNYEQYF. The CDR3 DNA reads TGTGCCATCAGTGACCCAGGACTAAACTACGAGCAGTACTTC.

This clone was observed a single time. The genes are TRBV11-2 and TRBJ2-1; 8 bases map to TRBD1. V dropped 3 bases and J dropped 0; count of bases not matched to a gene: 1. The CDR3 loop spans 15 amino acids. Germline CDR1 reads SGHAT; CDR2 reads FQNNGV. CDR3 nucleotides: TGTGCCAGCAGCTTCAGGGGGCCCTCCTACAATGAGCAGTTCTTC. It specifies CASSFRGPSYNEQFF.

This chain uses TRBV5-1 with TRBJ2-2; no clear D. The V end lost 2 bases, the J end lost 6 bases, and 11 bases lay between the germline ends. This CDR3 comprises 14 residues. Germline V gene sequence: CDR1 SGHRS, CDR2 YFSETQ. CDR3 sequence reads: CASSFAQRSGELFF. The DNA of the CDR3 is TGCGCCAGCAGCTTCGCCCAGAGGTCCGGGGAGCTGTTTTTT.

The V and J genes are TRBV19 and TRBJ1-1; unclear D gene. CDR3 size: 13 residues. Deletions cut 3 bases from V and 4 bases from J, with 9 bases between. Per germline, CDR1 LNHDA and CDR2 SQIVND (reference sequence). CDR3 bases: TGTGCCAGTAGTATGATCGGTGCCACTGAAGCTTTCTTT. It encodes CASSMIGATEAFF.

This chain uses TRBV6-2 or TRBV6-3 with TRBJ1-2, with D tentatively TRBD1 (6 bases). Germline V gene data show CDR1 as MNHEY and CDR2 as SVGEGT. This CDR3 has 16 residues. Trimming cost V 2 bases and J 3 bases, with 16 bases left between them. As DNA, the CDR3 is TGTGCCAGCAGTTACCCCCGGAGGGGGGGGGACTATGGCTACACCTTC. This translates into CASSYPRRGGDYGYTF.

V gene TRBV6-2 or TRBV6-3 combines with J gene TRBJ2-7; D unclear. Germline loops: CDR1 MNHEY, CDR2 SVGEGT. V lost 3 bases to trimming and J lost 2 bases, with 14 bases between them. CDR3 length: 15 amino acids. The chain's CDR3 is CASSYYTSPTYEQYF. In DNA, the CDR3 is TGTGCCAGCAGTTATTATACCTCTCCTACCTACGAGCAGTACTTC.

The CDR3 nucleotides are TGTGCCAGCAGCTTACATTGGACATCTGAAGCTTTCTTT. This translates into CASSLHWTSEAFF. V gene TRBV7-3 combines with J gene TRBJ1-1; tentatively, D is TRBD1 (5 bases). The CDR3 loop spans 13 amino acids. The germline V and J ends were trimmed by 2 bases and 6 bases, with 10 bases remaining between them. CDR1 and CDR2 (germline): SGHTA, FQGTGA. The whole variable domain, remainder taken from reference TRBV7-3 and TRBJ1-1, is GAGVSQTPSNKVTEKGKYVELRCDPISGHTALYWYRQSLGQGPEFLIYFQGTGAADDSGLPNDRFFAVRPEGSVSTLKIQRTERGDSAVYLCASSLHWTSEAFFGQGTRLTVV.

This clone was observed once. The V call is TRBV5-1, the J call TRBJ2-1; 8 bases map to TRBD1. Germline loops: CDR1 SGHRS, CDR2 YFSETQ. The CDR3 runs to 14 residues. The trim removed 8 bases at V and 8 bases at J, leaving 12 bases unmatched. CDR3 DNA: TGCGCCAGTTCCAGGGGGCAGGCAATAGATGAGCAGTTCTTC. Translated: CASSRGQAIDEQFF. Full variable domain (remainder filled in from reference TRBV5-1 and TRBJ2-1): KAGVTQTPRYLIKTRGQQVTLSCSPISGHRSVSWYQQTPGQGLQFLFEYFSETQRNKGNFPGRFSGRQFSNSRSEMNVSTLELGDSALYLCASSRGQAIDEQFFGPGTRLTVL.